A single sample gave rise to the 26 T cell receptor beta chains below, sequenced in a study of T cell responses to AZD1222 COVID-19 vaccine. Assay used: immunoSEQ multiplex PCR; TCRdb lists only in-frame clones, some missing. The table has 150,000 to 200,000 clones, approximately 86% seen once. This sample comprised peripheral blood, obtained on day 0 of AZD1222 vaccination. The receptors originated from an adult in good health.

This clone was seen a single time. This chain uses TRBV7-2 with TRBJ2-5, with D perhaps matching TRBD2 (5 bases). This CDR3 region has 13 residues. V was clipped by 1 base and J by 5 bases, with 8 bases between them. CDR1 SGHTA and CDR2 FQGNSA come from the germline V gene. In nucleotides, the CDR3 is TGTGCCAGCAGCTTAGGGACTTTGGAGACCCAGTACTTC. Translated, it gives CASSLGTLETQYF.

The rearrangement joins TRBV18 to TRBJ2-7; possibly TRBD1 or TRBD2 for D (5 bases each). The V gene's germline CDR1 is KGHSH and CDR2 LQKENI. Trimming removed 4 bases at V and 3 bases at J, with 10 bases between. The CDR3 is 13 amino acids. The CDR3: CASSRDGNYEQYF. The DNA of the CDR3 is TGTGCCAGCTCACGGGACGGAAACTACGAGCAGTACTTC.

The chain couples TRBV3-1 (or the pseudogene TRBV3-2) to TRBJ2-2; tentative D call: TRBD2 (7 bases). The V and J ends lost 4 bases and 13 bases respectively, with 13 bases between them. Germline V gives CDR1 LGHDT, CDR2 YNNKEL (reference sequence). The CDR3 is made up of 12 amino acids. This CDR3 reads CASSRGGSLLFF. CDR3 DNA sequence: TGTGCCAGCAGCCGGGGGGGCAGCCTGCTGTTTTTT.

This clone has only one observation. The gene calls are TRBV6-1 and TRBJ2-1; D remains ambiguous. CDR1 and CDR2 (germline): MNHNS, SASEGT. V was shortened by 2 bases and J by 4 bases, with 6 bases between the two germline ends. This CDR3 is 13 amino acids long. CDR3 amino acids: CASSEPVYNEQFF. In DNA form, the CDR3 reads TGTGCCAGCAGTGAACCTGTTTACAATGAGCAGTTCTTC.

The chain joins TRBV6-2 or TRBV6-3 to TRBJ2-7; D is perhaps TRBD1 (5 bases). The CDR3 contains 13 residues. Germline CDR1 and CDR2: MNHEY and SVGEGT. Between the trimmed V and J ends, which lost 0 bases and 2 bases, there was a span of 5 bases. CDR3 DNA: TGTGCCAGCAGTTACTCGGACACCTACGAGCAGTACTTC. It yields the protein CASSYSDTYEQYF.

The rearrangement uses TRBV6-5 and TRBJ1-2; no definite D call. V dropped 6 bases and J dropped 2 bases, with 10 bases sitting between them. The CDR3 has 13 amino acids. The germline V gene encodes CDR1 MNHEY and CDR2 SVGAGI. The CDR3 region has the DNA TGTGCCAGCAGACGCGACGGAAACTATGGCTACACCTTC. Its translation is CASRRDGNYGYTF.

The rearrangement joins TRBV14 to TRBJ2-1, with 7 bases fitting TRBD1. Per the germline V gene, CDR1 is SGHDN and CDR2 is FVKESK. This CDR3 region has 13 residues. J lost 12 bases, V lost 0 bases, and 5 bases had no gene match. CDR3 nucleotides: TGTGCCAGCAGCCAAGAGCTGACAGGGCGGCAGTTCTTC. It codes for CASSQELTGRQFF.

This rearrangement joins TRBV7-9 to TRBJ2-7; possible D gene TRBD2, 5 bases. V lost 5 bases, J lost 2 bases, and 10 bases lay in between. Germline V gene data show CDR1 as SEHNR and CDR2 as FQNEAQ (reference sequence). The CDR3 runs to 13 residues. The CDR3, as DNA: TGTGCCAGCAGCCCGGTGGGAGCCTACGAGCAGTACTTC. Protein product: CASSPVGAYEQYF.

This chain links TRBV4-2 with TRBJ2-7; 9 positions agree with TRBD2. Germline-derived CDR1 and CDR2 are LGHNA and YNFKEQ. The V and J ends lost 3 bases and 7 bases, in that order; junction bases with no gene match: 10. This CDR3 is 15 amino acids long. The CDR3 loop reads CASSHHRGGAEEQYF. The CDR3 DNA sequence: TGTGCCAGCAGCCATCACCGCGGGGGGGCTGAAGAGCAGTACTTC.

This clone is a singleton in its sample. This rearrangement joins TRBV5-1 to TRBJ2-5; D gene uncertain. The CDR3 covers 13 residues. Trimming took off 4 bases at V and 5 bases at J, with 12 bases between the two ends. The germline V gene encodes CDR1 SGHRS and CDR2 YFSETQ. CDR3 coding DNA: TGCGCCAGCAGCCGCGTCCCAGAGGAGACCCAGTACTTC. Translating it yields CASSRVPEETQYF.

A remark on this clone: At the DNA level, this CDR3 is encoded by other sequences in the same sample as well. The chain joins TRBV7-9 to TRBJ2-5, with 13 bases aligning to TRBD2. The CDR3 spans 17 residues. Germline CDR1 and CDR2: SEHNR and FQNEAQ (reference sequence). With V trimmed by 6 bases and J by 2 bases, 9 bases remained unmatched. CDR3 DNA sequence: TGTGCCAGCAGTCAGTCCCCGGGACTAGCGGGACAAGAGACCCAGTACTTC. It yields the protein CASSQSPGLAGQETQYF.

The chain links TRBV5-1 to TRBJ2-7, with 8 positions matching TRBD1. The CDR3 runs to 16 residues. J was trimmed by 5 bases and V by 5 bases; bases with no gene match: 15. The germline V gene has CDR1 SGHRS and CDR2 YFSETQ. DNA of the CDR3: TGCGCCAGCAGTAGGTTACTAACAGGGGGAAGTAACGAGCAGTACTTC. Its translation is CASSRLLTGGSNEQYF. The full variable domain, rest sourced from reference TRBV5-1 and TRBJ2-7, is KAGVTQTPRYLIKTRGQQVTLSCSPISGHRSVSWYQQTPGQGLQFLFEYFSETQRNKGNFPGRFSGRQFSNSRSEMNVSTLELGDSALYLCASSRLLTGGSNEQYFGPGTRLTVT.

This clone was recorded many times. The genes are TRBV6-4 and TRBJ2-2; 12 bases align to TRBD2. The V segment lost 3 bases and the J segment 4 bases; nucleotides outside the gene matches: 0. CDR3 length: 15 amino acids. Germline V gene data show CDR1 as MRHNA and CDR2 as SNTAGT. CDR3 nucleotides: TGTGCCAGCAGTGAACTAGCGGGGGGCACCGGGGAGCTGTTTTTT. It translates to CASSELAGGTGELFF.

The chain combines TRBV11-3 with TRBJ2-1; no definite D call. The CDR3 runs 13 residues. V was shortened by 1 base and J by 10 bases, with 11 bases between the two germline ends. Germline-derived CDR1 and CDR2 are SGHNT and YENEEA. The chain's CDR3 is CASSLVPLNEQFF. The CDR3 nucleotides are TGTGCCAGCAGCTTAGTCCCCCTTAACGAGCAGTTCTTC.

V gene TRBV25-1 combines with J gene TRBJ2-5; D possibly corresponds to TRBD2 (6 bases). This CDR3 contains 14 residues. Germline-derived CDR1 and CDR2 are MGHDK and SYGVNS. V lost 6 bases, J lost 4 bases, and 15 bases lay in between. Written as DNA, the CDR3 is TGTGCCAGCAGCACCGGGGGAGGAGGAGAGACCCAGTACTTC. Residues: CASSTGGGGETQYF.

The chain joins TRBV19 to TRBJ2-7; D call uncertain. Germline loops: CDR1 LNHDA, CDR2 SQIVND (reference sequence). Trimming took off 9 bases at V and 2 bases at J, with 20 bases between the two ends. The length of the CDR3 is 15 residues. DNA for the CDR3: TGTGCCAGCACCGGGTGGACCACCGACACCTACGAGCAGTACTTC. Protein: CASTGWTTDTYEQYF.

The chain combines TRBV7-9 with TRBJ1-2, with 9 bases matching TRBD1. The CDR3 covers 16 residues. Germline assignment: CDR1 SEHNR and CDR2 FQNEAQ (reference sequence). V was pared by 3 bases and J by 4 bases, with 9 bases of the junction left unmatched. CDR3 sequence reads: CASSLLSQGAGYGYTF. In DNA form, the CDR3 reads TGTGCCAGCAGCTTGCTTTCACAGGGGGCAGGCTATGGCTACACCTTC.

This chain links TRBV7-2 with TRBJ2-1; 7 bases are shared with TRBD1. The CDR3 is made up of 16 amino acids. Trimming took 5 bases from V and 7 from J; bases not matched to a gene: 14. Germline-derived CDR1 and CDR2 are SGHTA and FQGNSA. The CDR3 is CASSPRDSHMGNEQFF. In DNA, the CDR3 is TGTGCCAGCAGCCCCCGGGACAGTCACATGGGGAATGAGCAGTTCTTC.

The chain has TRBV4-3 and TRBJ1-4; D uncertain. V was trimmed by 5 bases and J by 5 bases, leaving 18 bases between them. This CDR3 has 16 residues. Germline V gives CDR1 LGHNA, CDR2 YSLEER. The CDR3 loop reads CASSLTWTSPNEKLFF. The CDR3 DNA reads TGCGCCAGCAGCTTGACATGGACCTCCCCAAATGAAAAACTGTTTTTT.

The gene calls are TRBV25-1 and TRBJ2-3; D may correspond to TRBD1 or TRBD2 (6 bases each). This CDR3 has 14 amino acids. From germline, CDR1 is MGHDK and CDR2 SYGVNS. With 1 base removed from V and 4 bases from J, the gap between germline ends came to 9 bases. In nucleotides, the CDR3 is TGTGCCAGCAGTGAATCGGGGGCCTCAGATACGCAGTATTTT. Its protein is CASSESGASDTQYF.

The rearrangement links TRBV18 to TRBJ2-1; D unclear. From germline, CDR1 is KGHSH and CDR2 LQKENI. The CDR3 is 13 residues long. V lost 4 bases, J lost 10 bases, and 14 bases lay in between. CDR3: CASSQAPDGEQFF. DNA for the CDR3: TGTGCCAGCTCACAAGCCCCGGACGGGGAGCAGTTCTTC.

This chain links TRBV29-1 with TRBJ1-2, with D tentatively TRBD1 (5 bases). With 1 base removed from V and 1 base from J, the gap between germline ends came to 10 bases. Germline V gene sequence: CDR1 SQVTM, CDR2 ANQGSEA. CDR3 length: 14 residues. The CDR3 nucleotides read TGCAGCGTTGAAGCCAGGGCGGTTAACTATGGCTACACCTTC. Amino acid sequence: CSVEARAVNYGYTF.

V and J are TRBV5-1 and TRBJ1-3; D uncertain. The CDR3 runs 15 residues. The germline V gene has CDR1 SGHRS and CDR2 YFSETQ. Trimming took 0 bases from V and 8 from J, leaving 15 bases between them. CDR3 region: CASSLAAATADTIYF. CDR3 nucleotide sequence: TGCGCCAGCAGCTTGGCGGCAGCCACCGCGGACACCATATATTTT.

J is TRBJ2-7 and V is TRBV5-5; TRBD1 or TRBD2 may be the D gene (5 bases each). Germline V lookup: CDR1 SGHKS, CDR2 YYEKEE (reference sequence). There are 14 residues in the CDR3. V was shortened by 5 bases and J by 2 bases, with 14 bases between the two germline ends. CDR3 in DNA: TGTGCCAGCAGATCCTGGGACGGAGCCTACGAGCAGTACTTC. Encoded protein: CASRSWDGAYEQYF.

The chain combines TRBV30 with TRBJ1-3, with TRBD1 matching 9 bases. The V gene's germline CDR1 is GTSNPN and CDR2 SVGIG (reference sequence). J gave up 4 bases and V 1 base, and 5 bases lay outside the gene matches. The CDR3 is 15 residues long. This CDR3 reads CAWSAGTGLGNTIYF. As DNA, the CDR3 is TGTGCCTGGAGTGCCGGGACAGGGTTAGGAAACACCATATATTTT.

The chain has TRBV5-1 and TRBJ2-7, with 8 positions matching TRBD2. The CDR3 contains 16 residues. V trimming: 4 bases; J trimming: 1 base; junction bases outside the gene matches: 10. CDR1 is SGHRS, CDR2 YFSETQ, per germline. CDR3 in amino acids: CASSAIPGGASYEQYF. The CDR3 bases are TGCGCCAGCAGCGCCATTCCGGGGGGGGCATCCTACGAGCAGTACTTC. Full variable domain (outside the CDR3, taken from reference TRBV5-1 and TRBJ2-7): KAGVTQTPRYLIKTRGQQVTLSCSPISGHRSVSWYQQTPGQGLQFLFEYFSETQRNKGNFPGRFSGRQFSNSRSEMNVSTLELGDSALYLCASSAIPGGASYEQYFGPGTRLTVT.